This T cell receptor (beta chain) was identified during a study of radiation and T cells in renal cell carcinoma. Time point indicated: blood 2 weeks post-SBRT. Regarding treatment: 15 Gy SBRT to primary tumor, nephrectomy 4 weeks later. Radiation-treated patients gave blood at baseline, week 2 and week 4. Repertoires were generated with immunoSEQ multiplex PCR, while TCRdb's copy carries only in-frame clones and drops some. This sample yields some 70,000 clones, of which more than 75% are seen a single time; 5.8% belongs to the top ten. The CDR3 sequence is 14 residues long. From germline, CDR1 is MNHNS and CDR2 SASEGT. Trimming cost V 8 bases and J 5 bases, with 19 bases left between them.

The sequences come from blood, collected from a patient whose treatment included radiotherapy and nephrectomy. The clonotype originates from a man between 60 and 70 years old with renal cell carcinoma. The chain is built from TRBV6-1 and TRBJ2-7; D gene unclear. The CDR3 sequence: CASETRPTSDEQYF. In DNA, the CDR3 is TGTGCCAGCGAAACCAGGCCTACCTCGGACGAGCAGTACTTC.